This is a list of T cell receptor beta chains from one sample in a study of regulatory T cells in long-lasting Graves disease. MiXCR was run by TCRdb on the multiplex PCR reads, yielding one entry per CDR3 protein. The sample holds approximately 440,000 distinct CDR3 sequences, 23% seen once. The source material was peripheral blood mononuclear cells (PBMCs), sampled when the disease was refractory, from a patient treated with antithyroid drugs. Receptor source: a female donor with Graves disease. The CDR3 runs from the conserved cysteine through the conserved F or W. A D gene is named only where the DNA matches it firmly. Clone size is shown for a subset of rows, as once, few, many or a class of expanded clone.

D gene | J gene | clone size | V gene | CDR3 protein | CDR3 DNA
- | TRBJ2-7 | - | TRBV7-8 | CASSLSGAGTNEQYF | TGTGCCAGCAGCTTATCTGGGGCGGGAACCAACGAGCAGTACTTC
TRBD1 | TRBJ1-2 | few | TRBV20-1 | CSARGWDSSSPTYGYTF | TGCAGTGCTAGAGGTTGGGACAGTAGTAGTCCAACCTATGGCTACACCTTC
TRBD1 | TRBJ2-7 | - | TRBV7-2 | CASSPQTGGAGEQYF | TGTGCCAGCAGCCCCCAGACAGGGGGCGCGGGCGAGCAGTACTTC
TRBD1 | TRBJ2-7 | - | TRBV7-2 | CASSSGGQAYEQYF | TGTGCCAGCAGCTCCGGGGGACAGGCCTACGAGCAGTACTTC
- | TRBJ2-7 | many | TRBV10-3 | CAISESGGNGEQYF | TGTGCCATCAGTGAGTCAGGAGGGAATGGAGAGCAGTACTTC
- | TRBJ1-5 | many | TRBV15 | CATSRALDRQNQPQHF | TGTGCCACCAGCAGAGCCCTAGACAGACAAAATCAGCCCCAGCATTTT
TRBD1 | TRBJ2-5 | few | TRBV5-1 | CASTIQGNTQETQYF | TGCGCCAGCACTATACAGGGGAACACGCAAGAGACCCAGTACTTC
TRBD2 | TRBJ2-3 | - | TRBV5-1 | CASSPSGRDLDTQYF | TGCGCCAGCAGCCCCAGCGGGAGAGATTTAGATACGCAGTATTTT
- | TRBJ2-7 | many | TRBV12-3/TRBV12-4 | CASSNDRDEQYF | TGTGCCAGCAGTAACGACAGAGACGAGCAGTACTTC
- | TRBJ1-5 | - | TRBV3-1 | CASSQDPYQPQHF | TGTGCCAGCAGCCAAGATCCTTATCAGCCCCAGCATTTT
- | TRBJ2-7 | - | TRBV6-2/TRBV6-3 | CASSYSPDRGRPYEQYF | TGTGCCAGCAGTTATTCGCCGGACAGAGGACGGCCCTACGAGCAGTACTTC
- | TRBJ2-7 | many | TRBV30 | CAWGGLYEQYF | TGTGCCTGGGGAGGGCTTTACGAGCAGTACTTC
TRBD1 | TRBJ1-2 | many | TRBV2 | CASSGQGIRGGYTF | TGTGCCAGCAGTGGACAGGGGATAAGAGGAGGCTACACCTTC
- | TRBJ2-5 | once | TRBV7-9 | CASSLLGVILGETQYF | TGTGCCAGCAGCCTTTTGGGAGTCATCCTCGGGGAGACCCAGTACTTC
- | TRBJ1-5 | many | TRBV28 | CASSSIVDTNQPQHF | TGTGCCAGCAGCTCAATAGTGGACACTAATCAGCCCCAGCATTTT
- | TRBJ1-2 | many | TRBV2 | CASNDGLYGYTF | TGTGCCAGCAACGACGGTCTTTATGGCTACACCTTC
- | TRBJ2-7 | few | TRBV29-1 | CSVEQDGGYEQYF | TGCAGCGTTGAGCAGGATGGAGGCTACGAGCAGTACTTC